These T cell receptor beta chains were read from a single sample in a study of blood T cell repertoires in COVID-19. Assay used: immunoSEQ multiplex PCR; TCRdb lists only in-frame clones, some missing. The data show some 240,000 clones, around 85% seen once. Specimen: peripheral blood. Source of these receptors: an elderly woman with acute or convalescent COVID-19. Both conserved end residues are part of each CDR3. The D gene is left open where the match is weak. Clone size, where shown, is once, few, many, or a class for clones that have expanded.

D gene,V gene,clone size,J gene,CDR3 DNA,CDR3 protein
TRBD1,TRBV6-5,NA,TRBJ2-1,TGTGCCAGCAGTACGCGACAGGGGAACTACAATGAGCAGTTCTTC,CASSTRQGNYNEQFF
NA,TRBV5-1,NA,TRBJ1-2,TGCGCCAGCAGCTTGAGGGGTGAAGGCTACACCTTC,CASSLRGEGYTF
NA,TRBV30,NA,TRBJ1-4,TGTGCCACGACCCCACAGGTTGGGGAAAAACTGTTTTTT,CATTPQVGEKLFF
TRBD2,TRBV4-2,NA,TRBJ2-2,TGTGCCAGCAGAAGGACTAGCGGGGGCCCGAACACCGGGGAGCTGTTTTTT,CASRRTSGGPNTGELFF
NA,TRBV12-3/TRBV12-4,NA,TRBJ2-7,TGTGCCAGCAGTCGCTCAGGGACCTACGAGCAGTACTTC,CASSRSGTYEQYF
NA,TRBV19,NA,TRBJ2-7,TGTGCCAGTAGTATAGCTCAGGGCATCAACGAGCAGTACTTC,CASSIAQGINEQYF
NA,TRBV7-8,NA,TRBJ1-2,TGTGCCAGCAGCTTAAATATACCTGGACCGCGAAAAGAGGGCTATGGCTACACCTTC,CASSLNIPGPRKEGYGYTF
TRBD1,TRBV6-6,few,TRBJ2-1,TGTGCCAGCAGTGTGACAGGGGAGTACCCCAATGAGCAGTTCTTC,CASSVTGEYPNEQFF
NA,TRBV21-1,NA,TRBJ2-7,TGTGCCAGCAGCAAAGAGGGAAGGACAGAGACTGACGAGCAGTACTTC,CASSKEGRTETDEQYF
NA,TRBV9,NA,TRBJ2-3,TGTGCCATCATCACAGATACGCAGTATTTT,CAIITDTQYF
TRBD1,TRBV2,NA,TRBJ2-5,TGTGCCAGCAGCCGGGACAGCCCCAGAGGGGCCCAGTACTTC,CASSRDSPRGAQYF
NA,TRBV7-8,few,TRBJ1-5,TGTGCCAGCAGCATCGGGACTCTTGGCAATCAGCCCCAGCATTTT,CASSIGTLGNQPQHF
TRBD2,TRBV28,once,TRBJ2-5,TGTGCCAGCACCTCCGGGGCTAGCGGGGGGGCGGAGACCCAGTACTTC,CASTSGASGGAETQYF
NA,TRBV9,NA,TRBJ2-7,TGTGCCAGCAGCGTAGACCGCTGGCAGCGGGACACCTACGAGCAGTACTTC,CASSVDRWQRDTYEQYF
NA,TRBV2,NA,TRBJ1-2,TGTGCCAGCAGTGAGGTCAGGGTGGTTAAGAGCTATGGCTACACCTTC,CASSEVRVVKSYGYTF
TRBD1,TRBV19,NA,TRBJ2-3,TGTGCCAGTAGCCTTACCTCCGGGACAGGGACTGGCACAGATACGCAGTATTTT,CASSLTSGTGTGTDTQYF
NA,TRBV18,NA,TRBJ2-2,TGTGCCAGCTCACCGAGGGAACTTCATGGATGGAACACCGGGGAGCTGTTTTTT,CASSPRELHGWNTGELFF
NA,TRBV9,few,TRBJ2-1,TGTGCCAGCAGCGCCAAGGGACACACCATCTCCTACAATGAGCAGTTCTTC,CASSAKGHTISYNEQFF
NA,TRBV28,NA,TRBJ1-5,TGTGCCAGCAGTCCCTGGGACAAGCGAGCCCAGCATTTT,CASSPWDKRAQHF
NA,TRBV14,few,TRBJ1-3,TGTGCCAGCAGCCTAGGGAGCTTGGCAGGAAACACCATATATTTT,CASSLGSLAGNTIYF
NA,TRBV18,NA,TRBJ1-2,TGTGCCAGCTCACCACTTTACGGGGATGGCTACACCTTC,CASSPLYGDGYTF
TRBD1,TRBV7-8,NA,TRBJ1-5,TGTGCCAGCTCCTCCGAGGGGGCGCCGGGCAATCAGCCCCAGCATTTT,CASSSEGAPGNQPQHF
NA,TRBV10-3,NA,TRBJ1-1,TGTGCCATCAGTGAGTCGGGACCGGGAGGGTACACTGAAGCTTTCTTT,CAISESGPGGYTEAFF
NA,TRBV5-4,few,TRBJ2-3,TGTGCCAGCAGCTTGTCGGGGGGCACAGATACGCAGTATTTT,CASSLSGGTDTQYF
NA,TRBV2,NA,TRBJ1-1,TGTGCCAGCAGTAAAAGCCCTGAAGCTTTCTTT,CASSKSPEAFF
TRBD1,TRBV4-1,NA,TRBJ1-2,TGCGCCAGCAGCCAAGTCCAGGGGGCAAGATATGGCTACACCTTC,CASSQVQGARYGYTF
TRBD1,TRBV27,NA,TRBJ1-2,TGTGCCAGCGGGCGCTTAGGTGGCAGGGGGCCGACTTCTAACTATGGCTACACCTTC,CASGRLGGRGPTSNYGYTF
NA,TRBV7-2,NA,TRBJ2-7,TGTGCCAGCAGCACAAGGCAGGGGCTCTGGCACGAGCAGTACTTC,CASSTRQGLWHEQYF
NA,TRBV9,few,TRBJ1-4,TGTGCCAGCAGCGTAGGGGACAAACCAACTAATGAAAAACTGTTTTTT,CASSVGDKPTNEKLFF
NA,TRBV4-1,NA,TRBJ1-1,TGCGCCAGCAGCCAAGACTCCAGGGGAGTCACTGAAGCTTTCTTT,CASSQDSRGVTEAFF